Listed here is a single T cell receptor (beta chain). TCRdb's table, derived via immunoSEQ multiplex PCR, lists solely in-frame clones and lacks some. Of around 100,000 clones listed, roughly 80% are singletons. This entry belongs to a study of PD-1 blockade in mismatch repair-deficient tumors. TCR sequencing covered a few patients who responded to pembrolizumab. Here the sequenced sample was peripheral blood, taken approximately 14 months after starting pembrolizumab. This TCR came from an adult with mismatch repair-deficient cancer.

The CDR3 spells CASRFRGASSYEQYF. The CDR3 DNA reads as TGTGCCAGCAGATTCAGGGGCGCATCGTCCTACGAGCAGTACTTC. The chain combines TRBV27 with TRBJ2-7; D might be TRBD1 (6 bases). The CDR3 is 15 residues long. The V gene's germline CDR1 is MNHEY and CDR2 SMNVEV (reference sequence). V was shortened by 6 bases and J by 1 base, with 16 bases between the two germline ends.